The clone carrying this T cell receptor (beta chain) was seen ten or more times. The antigen is not known. Time point reported: newly diagnosed GD, antithyroid drugs for less than 3 months. PBMC RNA served as the TCR library source. The data stem from a study of regulatory T cells in long-lasting Graves disease. Study results and caveats: Persistent disease exhibited a predilection for TRBV28, TRBJ1-2 and TRBJ2-5.

iRepertoire HTBI primers and Arm-PCR of CDR3 regions built TCR beta libraries. TCRdb ran MiXCR on the multiplex PCR reads and lists one entry per CDR3 protein. The table shows around 360,000 distinct CDR3 sequences, with around 15% occurring only once. This CDR3 spans 13 amino acids. From germline, CDR1 is LGHNT and CDR2 FRNRAP. The V end was cut by 1 base, the J end by 1 base, with 4 bases between. The sample was also linked to a second study, of T cells in Graves' hyperthyroidism and ophthalmopathy. From that paper: Thyroid ultrasound, orbital computed tomography, clinical symptoms, and serum thyroxine and TRAb underpinned diagnoses. First-round RT-PCR with HTBI primers amplified the TCR CDR3 region.

Here the sequenced sample was peripheral blood mononuclear cells (PBMCs), taken at new diagnosis, from a patient treated with antithyroid drugs. The sequence was collected from a woman younger than 35 with Graves disease. This chain uses TRBV12-5 with TRBJ1-1, with D hard to call. CDR3 sequence reads: CASGLAENTEAFF. CDR3 DNA: TGTGCTAGTGGTTTGGCGGAGAACACTGAAGCTTTCTTT.